The 14 T cell receptor beta chains listed next were all sequenced from one sample in a study of CD8 T cells in ankylosing spondylitis. TCRdb recomputed calls from the 5' RACE reads with MiXCR, one row per CDR3 protein. The table lists about 120,000 distinct CDR3 sequences, roughly 13% of them singletons. Sequencing input: blood, either unsorted or a sorted T cell fraction (not recorded which). Source of these receptors: a female donor with ankylosing spondylitis or in good health (not recorded which).

The rearrangement uses TRBV5-1 and TRBJ2-7; 9 bases align to TRBD1. CDR1 and CDR2 from the germline V gene are SGHRS and YFSETQ. The CDR3 totals 14 residues. The trim removed 1 base at V and 5 bases at J, leaving 4 bases unmatched. The CDR3, as DNA: TGCGCCAGCAGCTTGCGGGGACAGGGCAACGAGCAGTACTTC. Its protein is CASSLRGQGNEQYF.

This clonotype was seen a few times. This chain uses TRBV5-4 with TRBJ2-1; weak D call: TRBD2 (5 bases). The ends were cut back, 1 base at V and 8 bases at J, with 10 bases in the middle. The CDR3 has 13 amino acids. Germline V gives CDR1 SGHNT, CDR2 YYREEE (reference sequence). CDR3 sequence: CASSLTRNDEQFF. In DNA form, the CDR3 reads TGTGCCAGCAGCTTGACTAGAAACGATGAGCAGTTCTTC.

The chain employs TRBV12-3 or TRBV12-4 and TRBJ2-3; D unresolved. V lost 3 bases and J 0 bases, leaving 10 bases between the germline ends. CDR3 length equals 15 residues. CDR3: CASSFGIPSTDTQYF. The CDR3 nucleotides read TGTGCCAGCAGTTTCGGAATTCCTAGCACAGATACGCAGTATTTT.

The sample holds many counts of this clonotype. The rearrangement uses TRBV12-3 or TRBV12-4 and TRBJ1-3; D not resolved. Between the trimmed V and J ends, which lost 7 bases and 7 bases, there was a span of 17 bases. The CDR3 contains 14 residues. The CDR3 is CASIPRAVGNTIYF. The CDR3 region has the DNA TGTGCCAGCATCCCTAGGGCAGTTGGTAACACCATATATTTT.

The sample holds a few counts of this clonotype. The chain recombines TRBV27 with TRBJ2-7; 9 positions agree with TRBD1. The CDR3 covers 16 residues. CDR1 MNHEY and CDR2 SMNVEV come from the germline V gene (reference sequence). With V trimmed by 1 base and J by 4 bases, 8 bases remained unmatched. CDR3 nucleotides: TGTGCCAGCAGTTTATTAGCCGGGGACAGGGCATACGAGCAGTACTTC. This sequence encodes CASSLLAGDRAYEQYF.

This clonotype was detected only a few times. V usage is TRBV20-1 and J usage is TRBJ2-7; the match to TRBD2 covers 11 bases. Trimming took 1 base from V and 4 from J; bases not matched to a gene: 9. This CDR3 region has 16 residues. Germline CDR1 reads DFQATT; CDR2 reads SNEGSKA (reference sequence). Here the CDR3 DNA reads TGCAGTGCTAGAGGCCAGACTAGCGGGATTTTTTACGAGCAGTACTTC. Its protein is CSARGQTSGIFYEQYF.

This clonotype was seen a few times. This sequence joins TRBV11-2 and TRBJ1-6; 9 bases align to TRBD1. V shed 4 bases and J 13 bases; nucleotides not matched to a gene: 8. The CDR3 consists of 14 residues. In germline, CDR1 is SGHAT, CDR2 FQNNGV. The CDR3 loop is CASSSDRGALPLHF. The CDR3 coding sequence is TGTGCCAGCAGCTCGGACAGGGGAGCTTTGCCCCTCCACTTT.

This clonotype was detected only a few times. The J gene is TRBJ2-5, the V gene TRBV5-1; D not resolved. The CDR3 consists of 14 residues. Looked up from germline, CDR1 is SGHRS and CDR2 is YFSETQ. Trimming stripped 2 bases from V and 4 bases from J, with 12 bases between. CDR3 coding DNA: TGCGCCAGCAGCTTCCAGGTGAATGGAGAGACCCAGTACTTC. Translating it yields CASSFQVNGETQYF.

The chain uses TRBV20-1 and TRBJ2-1, with TRBD2 as a possible D gene (7 bases). V was cut by 4 bases and J by 8 bases, with 24 bases left in between. Germline CDR1 reads DFQATT; CDR2 reads SNEGSKA (reference sequence). CDR3 size: 16 residues. The CDR3 region has the DNA TGCAGTGCTAAACGAGAACGGGGGGCTGGGCGCCATGAGCAGTTCTTC. This translates into CSAKRERGAGRHEQFF.

This clonotype was counted many times. The chain has TRBV20-1 and TRBJ2-3; 7 bases map to TRBD1. In germline, CDR1 is DFQATT, CDR2 SNEGSKA (reference sequence). V shed 5 bases, J shed 5 bases, and the junction held 13 bases outside the gene matches. This CDR3 region has 15 residues. CDR3 DNA: TGCAGTGCTCCAGGGGGACGGGACGCCGTAGATACGCAGTATTTT. It is translated as CSAPGGRDAVDTQYF.

This chain joins TRBV6-1 and TRBJ2-2; 10 bases map to TRBD2. V was clipped by 6 bases and J by 7 bases; unmatched bases: 11. This CDR3 is built from 16 residues. Looked up from germline, CDR1 is MNHNS and CDR2 is SASEGT. The CDR3: CASRWTSGPTGGELFF. CDR3 bases: TGTGCCAGCAGATGGACTAGCGGACCCACGGGCGGGGAGCTGTTTTTT.

Note on this clonotype: It may be a read error: a sequence one base away is much more abundant. The genes are TRBV7-2 and TRBJ1-2, with 7 bases that match TRBD1. Per the germline V gene, CDR1 is SGHTA and CDR2 is FQGNSA. The CDR3 loop spans 15 amino acids. CDR3 in DNA: TGTGCCAGCAGCCGGAGCAGGGGGGGAGACTATGGCTACATCTTC. It yields the protein CASSRSRGGDYGYIF.

The sample holds many counts of this clonotype. The chain joins TRBV3-1 to TRBJ1-5; D gene ambiguous. Trimming shortened V by 3 bases and J by 1 base, and 13 bases separated the two germline ends. Germline V CDR1 and CDR2: LGHDT, YNNKEL (reference sequence). This CDR3 region has 16 residues. CDR3 protein: CASSHSSGSSNQPQHF. The CDR3 DNA is TGTGCCAGCAGCCATTCTAGTGGATCGAGCAATCAGCCCCAGCATTTT.

This clonotype was recorded at least ten times. This chain joins TRBV20-1 and TRBJ1-1, with unresolved D. With 6 bases removed from V and 1 base from J, the gap between germline ends came to 9 bases. This CDR3 is 12 amino acids long. Germline V gives CDR1 DFQATT, CDR2 SNEGSKA (reference sequence). CDR3 residues: CSAISANTEAFF. In DNA form, the CDR3 reads TGCAGTGCCATATCGGCGAACACTGAAGCTTTCTTT.